Sequencing of this T cell receptor beta chain was carried out in a study of blood T cell repertoires in COVID-19. At the level of the study: Both acute and convalescent COVID-19 samples were obtained from the United States, Italy and Spain. The analysed material was cDNA or gDNA that came from T cells, B-cell-depleted T cells, or PBMCs.

In this sample, this clone turned up once. Per the original data handling: Reference gene primer amplification yielded estimated nucleated cell counts. The assay was immunoSEQ multiplex PCR, and TCRdb's table has in-frame clones only and misses some. That table gives V, J and clone size, and the DNA gave D and trimming. The sample includes around 250,000 clones, approximately 92% of them seen just once. The CDR3 contains 13 residues. J lost 7 bases, V lost 7 bases, and 7 bases had no gene match. The germline V gene encodes CDR1 SNHLY and CDR2 FYNNEI. Sequences were obtained from peripheral blood. The clonotype originates from a woman aged 40 to 49 who had recovered from COVID-19. The chain links TRBV2 to TRBJ2-4; TRBD1 agrees at 7 bases. The CDR3 DNA sequence: TGTGCCAGCAAAGAGGGGGCGTGGAACATTCAGTACTTC. This codes for CASKEGAWNIQYF.